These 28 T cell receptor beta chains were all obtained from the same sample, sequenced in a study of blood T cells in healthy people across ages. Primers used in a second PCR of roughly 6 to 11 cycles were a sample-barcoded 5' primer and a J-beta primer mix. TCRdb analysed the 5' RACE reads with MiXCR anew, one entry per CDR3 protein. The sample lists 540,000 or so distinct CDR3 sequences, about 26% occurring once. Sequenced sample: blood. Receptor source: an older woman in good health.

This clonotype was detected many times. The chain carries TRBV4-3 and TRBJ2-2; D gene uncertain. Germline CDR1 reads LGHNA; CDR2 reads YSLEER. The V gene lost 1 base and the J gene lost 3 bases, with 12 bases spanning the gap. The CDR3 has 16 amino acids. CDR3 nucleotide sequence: TGCGCCAGCAGCCAAGCCGTCTTGGAAGACACCGGGGAGCTGTTTTTT. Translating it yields CASSQAVLEDTGELFF.

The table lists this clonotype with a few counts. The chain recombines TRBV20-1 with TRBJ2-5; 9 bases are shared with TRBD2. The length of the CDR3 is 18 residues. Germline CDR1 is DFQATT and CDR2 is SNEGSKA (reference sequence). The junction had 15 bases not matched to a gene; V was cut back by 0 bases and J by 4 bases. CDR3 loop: CSARDRGSGGLDPETQYF. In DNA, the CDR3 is TGCAGTGCTAGAGATCGAGGTAGCGGGGGCCTGGACCCAGAGACCCAGTACTTC.

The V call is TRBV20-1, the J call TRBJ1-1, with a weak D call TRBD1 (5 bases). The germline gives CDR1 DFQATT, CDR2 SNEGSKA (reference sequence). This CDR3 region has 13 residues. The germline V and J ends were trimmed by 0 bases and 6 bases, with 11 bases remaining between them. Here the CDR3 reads CSARDGAGPEAFF. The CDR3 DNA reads TGCAGTGCTAGAGATGGGGCGGGACCTGAAGCTTTCTTT.

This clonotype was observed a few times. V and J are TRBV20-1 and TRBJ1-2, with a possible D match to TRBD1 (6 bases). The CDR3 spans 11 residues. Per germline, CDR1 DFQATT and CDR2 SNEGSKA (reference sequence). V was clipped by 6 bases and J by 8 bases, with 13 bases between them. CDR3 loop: CSARGGYGYTF. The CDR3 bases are TGCAGTGCCCGAGGGGGATACGGCTACACCTTC.

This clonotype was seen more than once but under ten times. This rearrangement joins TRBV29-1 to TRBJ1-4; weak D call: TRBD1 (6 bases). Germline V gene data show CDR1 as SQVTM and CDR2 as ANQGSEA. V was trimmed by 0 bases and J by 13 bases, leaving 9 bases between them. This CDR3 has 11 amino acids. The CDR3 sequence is CSVEDGGRLFF. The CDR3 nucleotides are TGCAGCGTTGAAGACGGGGGCAGACTGTTTTTT.

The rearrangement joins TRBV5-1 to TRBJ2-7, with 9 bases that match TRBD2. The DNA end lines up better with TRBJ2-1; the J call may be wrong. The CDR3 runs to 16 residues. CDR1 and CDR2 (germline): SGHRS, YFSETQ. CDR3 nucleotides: TGCGCCAGCAGCTTGGCACCCGGGACTAGCTGGAATGAGCAGTTCTTC. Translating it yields CASSLAPGTSWNEQFF.

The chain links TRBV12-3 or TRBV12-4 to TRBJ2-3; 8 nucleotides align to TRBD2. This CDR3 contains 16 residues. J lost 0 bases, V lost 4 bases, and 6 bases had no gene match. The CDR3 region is CASSSRAGESTDTQYF. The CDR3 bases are TGTGCCAGCAGTTCCCGAGCGGGGGAGAGCACAGATACGCAGTATTTT.

The CDR3 reads CASSQDLGGVEAFF. In DNA form, the CDR3 reads TGTGCCAGCAGCCAAGATCTCGGGGGCGTTGAAGCTTTCTTT. This chain connects TRBV3-1 to TRBJ1-1, with D maybe TRBD1 (6 bases). CDR1 is LGHDT and CDR2 is YNNKEL in the germline V gene (reference sequence). V lost 0 bases and J lost 7, with 12 bases in between. CDR3 length equals 14 residues.

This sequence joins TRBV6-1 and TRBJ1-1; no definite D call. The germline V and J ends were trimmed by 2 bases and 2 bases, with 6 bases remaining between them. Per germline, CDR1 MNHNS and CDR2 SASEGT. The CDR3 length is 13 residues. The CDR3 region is CASSESSNTEAFF. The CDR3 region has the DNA TGTGCCAGCAGTGAATCCAGCAACACTGAAGCTTTCTTT.

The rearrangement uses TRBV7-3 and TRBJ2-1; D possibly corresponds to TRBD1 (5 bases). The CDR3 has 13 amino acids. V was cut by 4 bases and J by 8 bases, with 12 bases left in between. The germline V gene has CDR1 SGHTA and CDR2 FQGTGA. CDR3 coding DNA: TGTGCCAGCAGCTCAGACAGCCACGATGAGCAGTTCTTC. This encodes CASSSDSHDEQFF.

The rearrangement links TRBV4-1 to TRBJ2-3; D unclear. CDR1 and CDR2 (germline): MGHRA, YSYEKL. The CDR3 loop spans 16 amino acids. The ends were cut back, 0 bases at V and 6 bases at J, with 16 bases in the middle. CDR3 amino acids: CASSQDLAIERDTQYF. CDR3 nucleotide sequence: TGCGCCAGCAGCCAAGATCTCGCGATAGAAAGGGATACGCAGTATTTT.

The CDR3 DNA sequence: TGTGCCAGCAGCCCTCGCCCCGAGAACTATGGCTACACCTTC. It codes for CASSPRPENYGYTF. The rearrangement uses TRBV7-2 and TRBJ1-2; no firm D call. Germline-derived CDR1 and CDR2 are SGHTA and FQGNSA. This CDR3 has 14 residues. Trimming took off 5 bases at V and 2 bases at J, with 12 bases between the two ends.

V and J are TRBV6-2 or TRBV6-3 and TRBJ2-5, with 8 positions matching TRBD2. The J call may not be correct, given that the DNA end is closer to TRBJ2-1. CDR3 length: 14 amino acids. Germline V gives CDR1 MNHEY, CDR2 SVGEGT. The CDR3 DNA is TGTGCCAGCACCGACGGGCGGGAGGCCAATGAGCAGTTCTTC. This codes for CASTDGREANEQFF.

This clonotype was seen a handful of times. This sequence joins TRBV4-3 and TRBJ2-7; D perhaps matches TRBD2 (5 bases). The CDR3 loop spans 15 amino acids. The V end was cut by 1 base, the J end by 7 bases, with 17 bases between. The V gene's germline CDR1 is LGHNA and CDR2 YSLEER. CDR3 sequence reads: CASSQVGTGWREQYF. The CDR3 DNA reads TGCGCCAGCAGCCAAGTAGGCACTGGATGGAGGGAGCAGTACTTC.

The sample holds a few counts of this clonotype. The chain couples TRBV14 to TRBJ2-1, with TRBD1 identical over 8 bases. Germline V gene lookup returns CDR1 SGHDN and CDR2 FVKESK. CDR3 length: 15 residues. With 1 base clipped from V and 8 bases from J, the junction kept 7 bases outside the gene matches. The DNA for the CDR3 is TGTGCCAGCAGCCAAGTTTCGGGACAGGACGATGAGCAGTTCTTC. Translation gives CASSQVSGQDDEQFF.

The CDR3, as DNA: TGCGCCAGCAGCCAAGATGAGGGGTTTGGAGGCTACACCTTC. This gives the protein CASSQDEGFGGYTF. The gene calls are TRBV4-1 and TRBJ1-2; the D gene is possibly TRBD1 (5 bases). Germline CDR1 MGHRA, CDR2 YSYEKL. V lost 0 bases and J lost 8, with 13 bases in between. The CDR3 is 14 residues long.

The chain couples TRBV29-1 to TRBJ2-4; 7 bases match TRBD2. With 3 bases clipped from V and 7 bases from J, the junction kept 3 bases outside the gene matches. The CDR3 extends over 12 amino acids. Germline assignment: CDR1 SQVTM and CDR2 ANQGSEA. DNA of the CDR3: TGCAGCGTTGAGGGGGGGGATAACATTCAGTACTTC. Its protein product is CSVEGGDNIQYF.

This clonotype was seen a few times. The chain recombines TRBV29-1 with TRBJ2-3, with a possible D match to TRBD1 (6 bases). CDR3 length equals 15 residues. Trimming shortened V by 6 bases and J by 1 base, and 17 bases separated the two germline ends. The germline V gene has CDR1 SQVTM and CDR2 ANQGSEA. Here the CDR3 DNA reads TGCAGCGTGACCGTAGGGGGTCGGCGCACAGATACGCAGTATTTT. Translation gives CSVTVGGRRTDTQYF.

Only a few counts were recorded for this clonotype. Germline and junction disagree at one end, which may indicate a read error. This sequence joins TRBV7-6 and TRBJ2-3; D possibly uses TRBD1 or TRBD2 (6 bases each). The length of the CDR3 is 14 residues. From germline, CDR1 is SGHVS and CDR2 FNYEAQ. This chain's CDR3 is CASSFGGQVDTQYF. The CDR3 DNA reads TGTGCCAGCAGCTTTGGGGGGCAGGTAGATACGCAGTACTTT.

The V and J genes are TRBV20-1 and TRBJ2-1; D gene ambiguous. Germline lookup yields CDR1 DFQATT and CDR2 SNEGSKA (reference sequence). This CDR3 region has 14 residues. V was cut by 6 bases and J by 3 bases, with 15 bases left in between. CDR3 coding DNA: TGCAGTGCGAGCTCGTTCGGCGACTACAATGAGCAGTTCTTC. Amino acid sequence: CSASSFGDYNEQFF.

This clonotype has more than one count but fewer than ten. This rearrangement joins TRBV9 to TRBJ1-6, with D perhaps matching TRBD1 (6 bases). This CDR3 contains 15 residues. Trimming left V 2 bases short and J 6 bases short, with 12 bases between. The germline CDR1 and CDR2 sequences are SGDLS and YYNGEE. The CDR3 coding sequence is TGTGCCAGCAGCGTGGGGGCAGAACGTAATTCACCCCTCCACTTT. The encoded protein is CASSVGAERNSPLHF.

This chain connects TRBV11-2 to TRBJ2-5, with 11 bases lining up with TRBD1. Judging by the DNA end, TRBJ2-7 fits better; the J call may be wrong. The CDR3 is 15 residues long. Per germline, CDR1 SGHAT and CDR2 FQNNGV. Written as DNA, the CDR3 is TGTGCCAGCAGCTCCGCCCCGGACAGGGGGCGCGAGCAGTACTTC. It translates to CASSSAPDRGREQYF.

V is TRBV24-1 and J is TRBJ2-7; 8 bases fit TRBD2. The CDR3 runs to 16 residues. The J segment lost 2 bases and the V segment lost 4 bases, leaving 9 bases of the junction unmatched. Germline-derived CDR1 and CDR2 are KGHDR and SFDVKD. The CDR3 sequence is CATSDPAGTRTYEQYF. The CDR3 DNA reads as TGTGCCACCAGTGACCCCGCGGGGACTAGGACCTACGAGCAGTACTTC.

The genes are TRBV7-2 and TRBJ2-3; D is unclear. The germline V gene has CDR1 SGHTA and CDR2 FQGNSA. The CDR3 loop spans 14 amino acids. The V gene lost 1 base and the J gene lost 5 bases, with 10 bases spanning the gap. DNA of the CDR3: TGTGCCAGCAGCTTAGGCCCCGAGGAAGATACGCAGTATTTT. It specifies CASSLGPEEDTQYF.

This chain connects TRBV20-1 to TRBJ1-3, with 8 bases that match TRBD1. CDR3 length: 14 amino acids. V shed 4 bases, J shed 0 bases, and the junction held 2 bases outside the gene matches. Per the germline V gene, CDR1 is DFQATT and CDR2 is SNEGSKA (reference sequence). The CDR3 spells CSAKGQVSGNTIYF. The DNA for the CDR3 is TGCAGTGCTAAGGGACAGGTCTCTGGAAACACCATATATTTT.

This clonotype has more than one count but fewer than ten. CDR3 in DNA: TGTGCCAGCAGTGAGCTGATTGGCTACGAGCAGTACTTC. This sequence encodes CASSELIGYEQYF. The chain has TRBV6-1 and TRBJ2-7; D gene ambiguous. Trimming cost V 3 bases and J 3 bases, with 9 bases left between them. The CDR3 is 13 residues long. Germline CDR1 is MNHNS and CDR2 is SASEGT.

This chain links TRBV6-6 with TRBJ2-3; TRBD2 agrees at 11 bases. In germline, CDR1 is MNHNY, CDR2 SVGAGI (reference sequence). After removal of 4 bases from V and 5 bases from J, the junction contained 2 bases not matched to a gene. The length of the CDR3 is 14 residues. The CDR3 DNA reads TGTGCCAGCAGTTCCCTAGCGGGGGGAGATACGCAGTATTTT. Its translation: CASSSLAGGDTQYF.

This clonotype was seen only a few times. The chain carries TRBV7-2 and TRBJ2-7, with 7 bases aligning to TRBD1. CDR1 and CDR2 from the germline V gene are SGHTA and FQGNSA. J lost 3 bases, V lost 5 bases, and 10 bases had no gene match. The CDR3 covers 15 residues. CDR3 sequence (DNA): TGTGCCAGCAGCCGGACAGGAAGCGGTAACTACGAGCAGTACTTC. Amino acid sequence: CASSRTGSGNYEQYF.